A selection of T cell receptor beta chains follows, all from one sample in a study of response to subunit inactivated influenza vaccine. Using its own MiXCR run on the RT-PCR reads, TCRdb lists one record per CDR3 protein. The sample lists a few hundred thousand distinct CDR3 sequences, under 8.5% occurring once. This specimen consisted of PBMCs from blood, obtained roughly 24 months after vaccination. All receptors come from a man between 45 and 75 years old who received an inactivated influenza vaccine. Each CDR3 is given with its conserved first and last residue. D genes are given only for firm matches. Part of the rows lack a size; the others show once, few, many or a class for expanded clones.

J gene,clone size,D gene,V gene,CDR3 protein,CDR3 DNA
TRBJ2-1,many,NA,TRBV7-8,CASSQTSDAPSYNEQFF,TGTGCCAGCAGCCAAACCTCGGACGCCCCCTCCTACAATGAGCAGTTCTTC
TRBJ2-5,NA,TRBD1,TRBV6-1,CASRTRQGQETQYF,TGTGCCAGCAGAACCCGACAGGGACAAGAGACCCAGTACTTC
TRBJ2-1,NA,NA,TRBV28,CATSLSYHSYNEQFF,TGTGCCACCAGTCTGTCTTACCACTCCTACAATGAGCAGTTCTTC
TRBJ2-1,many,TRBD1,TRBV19,CASRRAGGYNEQFF,TGTGCCAGTCGACGGGCAGGGGGATACAATGAGCAGTTCTTC
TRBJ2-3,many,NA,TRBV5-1,CASSLAQGGTDTQYF,TGCGCCAGCAGCTTGGCCCAGGGAGGAACAGATACGCAGTATTTT
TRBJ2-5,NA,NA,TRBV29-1,CSASRGHSQETQYF,TGCAGCGCCAGCAGGGGTCACTCTCAGGAGACCCAGTACTTC
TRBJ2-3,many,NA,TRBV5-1,CASSDRQYTDTQYF,TGCGCCAGCAGCGATCGACAGTACACAGATACGCAGTATTTT
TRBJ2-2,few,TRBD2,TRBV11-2,CASSLDVRLADTNTGELFF,TGTGCCAGCAGCTTAGATGTACGGCTAGCGGATACTAACACCGGGGAGCTGTTTTTT
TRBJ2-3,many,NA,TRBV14,CASTGLAGDTQYF,TGTGCCAGCACAGGGCTAGCAGGAGATACGCAGTATTTT
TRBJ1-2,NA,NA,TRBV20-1,CSAPGREGSGYTF,TGCAGTGCTCCGGGAAGGGAAGGTAGTGGCTACACCTTC
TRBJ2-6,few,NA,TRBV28,CASSFGGANVLTF,TGTGCCAGCAGTTTTGGTGGGGCCAACGTCCTGACTTTC
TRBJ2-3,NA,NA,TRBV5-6,CASSLGRSTDTQYF,TGTGCCAGCAGCTTGGGGAGGTCCACAGATACGCAGTATTTT
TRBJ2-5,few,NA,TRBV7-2,CASSPRRGETQYF,TGTGCCAGCAGCCCTCGGAGGGGAGAGACCCAGTACTTC
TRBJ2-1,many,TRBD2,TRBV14,CASSQASGTSYNEQFF,TGTGCCAGCAGCCAAGCTAGCGGGACCTCCTACAATGAGCAGTTCTTC
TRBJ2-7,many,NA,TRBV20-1,CSASTSGVEQYF,TGCAGTGCTTCGACCTCAGGGGTCGAGCAGTACTTC
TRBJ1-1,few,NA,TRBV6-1,CASSEVGHTEAFF,TGTGCCAGCAGTGAGGTGGGGCACACTGAAGCTTTCTTT
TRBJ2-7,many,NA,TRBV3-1,CASSQAREQYF,TGTGCCAGCAGCCAAGCGAGGGAGCAGTACTTC
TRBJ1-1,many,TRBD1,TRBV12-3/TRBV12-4,CASSPGQGFTEAFF,TGTGCCAGCAGTCCGGGACAGGGATTCACTGAAGCTTTCTTT
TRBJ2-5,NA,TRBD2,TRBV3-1,CASSQDHQAGKTQYF,TGTGCCAGCAGCCAAGATCACCAAGCGGGGAAGACCCAGTACTTC
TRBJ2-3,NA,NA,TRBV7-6,CASSLVSGGLGTDTQYF,TGTGCCAGCAGCTTAGTGTCCGGAGGGCTTGGCACAGATACGCAGTATTTT
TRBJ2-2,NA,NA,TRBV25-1,CASSDFSSGDTGELFF,TGTGCCAGCAGTGACTTCTCCAGTGGGGACACCGGGGAGCTGTTTTTT
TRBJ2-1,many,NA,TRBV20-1,CSARNRGGYNEQFF,TGCAGTGCTAGAAACAGGGGAGGTTACAATGAGCAGTTCTTC
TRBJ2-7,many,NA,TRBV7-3,CASSLPGVGGEQYF,TGTGCCAGCAGCTTACCAGGGGTGGGGGGCGAGCAGTACTTC
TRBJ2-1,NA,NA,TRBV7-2,CASSTSQDINEQFF,TGTGCCAGCAGCACATCCCAGGACATCAATGAGCAGTTCTTC
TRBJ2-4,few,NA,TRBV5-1,CASSLGTGLLTLAKNIQYF,TGCGCCAGCAGCTTGGGTACAGGACTACTAACGCTAGCCAAAAACATTCAGTACTTC
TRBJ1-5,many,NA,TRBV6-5,CASSYGGSGQPQHF,TGTGCCAGCAGTTACGGGGGATCCGGGCAGCCCCAGCATTTT
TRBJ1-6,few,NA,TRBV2,CARRRQGGSPLHF,TGTGCCCGGCGTCGGCAGGGCGGCTCACCCCTCCACTTT
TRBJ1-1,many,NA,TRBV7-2,CASSRGGVGRKTEAFF,TGTGCCAGCAGCCGCGGGGGGGTAGGTCGGAAGACTGAAGCTTTCTTT
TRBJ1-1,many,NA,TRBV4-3,CASSQDGTDTAEAFF,TGCGCCAGCAGCCAAGACGGGACCGATACCGCTGAAGCTTTCTTT
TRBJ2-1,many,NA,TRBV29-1,CSVGDGDEQFF,TGCAGCGTCGGAGATGGAGATGAGCAGTTCTTC